The T cell receptor (beta chain) described here comes from a study of blood T cell repertoires in COVID-19. Study-wide context: The study drew acute and convalescent COVID-19 samples from the United States, Italy and Spain. T cells, B-cell-depleted T cells, or PBMCs provided the cDNA or gDNA that served as material.

Seattle patients were enrolled while actively infected and followed longitudinally. As processed by the authors: Amplification from reference gene primers served as the basis for estimated nucleated cell counts. This table comes from immunoSEQ multiplex PCR, and its TCRdb copy is limited to in-frame clones, with some not included. That table supplies the V and J calls and clone size; D and trimming were determined from the DNA. This repertoire shows around 190,000 clones, about 88% found once; its top ten account for roughly 19%. CDR1 and CDR2 from the germline V gene are KGHSH and LQKENI. This CDR3 region has 17 residues. Trimming took 9 bases from V and 1 from J; bases not matched to a gene: 15.

The J gene is TRBJ1-1, the V gene TRBV18; 9 nucleotides match TRBD1. Sequenced material: peripheral blood. The source is a man aged 45-65 years with COVID-19, enrolled during active disease. This chain's CDR3 is CASRAEGQGRGNTEAFF. CDR3 DNA sequence: TGTGCCAGTCGCGCAGAGGGACAGGGTAGGGGGAACACTGAAGCTTTCTTT.